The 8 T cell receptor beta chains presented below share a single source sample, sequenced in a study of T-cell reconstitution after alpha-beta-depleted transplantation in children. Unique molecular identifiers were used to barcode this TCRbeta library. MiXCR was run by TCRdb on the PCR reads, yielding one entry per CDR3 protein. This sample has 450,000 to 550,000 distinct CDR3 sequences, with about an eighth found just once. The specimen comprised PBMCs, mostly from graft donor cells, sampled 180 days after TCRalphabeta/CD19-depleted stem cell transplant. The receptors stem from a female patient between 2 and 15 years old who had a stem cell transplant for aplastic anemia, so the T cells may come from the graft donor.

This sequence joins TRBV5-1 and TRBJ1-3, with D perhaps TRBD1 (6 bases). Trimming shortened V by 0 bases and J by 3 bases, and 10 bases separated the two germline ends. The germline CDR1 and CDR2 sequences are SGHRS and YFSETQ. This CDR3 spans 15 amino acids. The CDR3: CASSLVQGHGNTIYF. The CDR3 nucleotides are TGCGCCAGCAGCTTGGTTCAGGGGCATGGAAACACCATATATTTT.

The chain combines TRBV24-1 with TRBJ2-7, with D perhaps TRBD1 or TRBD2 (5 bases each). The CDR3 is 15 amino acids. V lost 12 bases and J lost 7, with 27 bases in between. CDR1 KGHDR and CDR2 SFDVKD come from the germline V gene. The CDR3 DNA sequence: TGTGCCCCCCGTAGGTCGGGGACCCCCCCGGGTGAGCAGTACGTC. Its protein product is CAPRRSGTPPGEQYV.

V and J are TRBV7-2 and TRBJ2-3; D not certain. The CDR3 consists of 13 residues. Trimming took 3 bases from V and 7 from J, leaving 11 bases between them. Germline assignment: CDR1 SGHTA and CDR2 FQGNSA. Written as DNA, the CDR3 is TGTGCCAGCAGCTTCAATACACCATATACGCAGTATTTT. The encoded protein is CASSFNTPYTQYF.

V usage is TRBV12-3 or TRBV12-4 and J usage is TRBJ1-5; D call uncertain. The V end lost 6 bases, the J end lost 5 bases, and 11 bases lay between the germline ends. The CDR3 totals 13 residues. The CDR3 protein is CASSPGSDQPQHF. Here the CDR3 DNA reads TGTGCCAGCAGCCCGGGAAGTGATCAGCCCCAGCATTTT.

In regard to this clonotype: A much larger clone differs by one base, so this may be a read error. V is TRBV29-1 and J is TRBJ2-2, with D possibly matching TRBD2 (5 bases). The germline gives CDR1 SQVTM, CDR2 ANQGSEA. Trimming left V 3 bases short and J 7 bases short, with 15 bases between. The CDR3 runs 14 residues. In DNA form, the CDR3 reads TGCAGCGTTGATCGGATAGGTGGGAGCGGGGAGCTGTTTTTT. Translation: CSVDRIGGSGELFF.

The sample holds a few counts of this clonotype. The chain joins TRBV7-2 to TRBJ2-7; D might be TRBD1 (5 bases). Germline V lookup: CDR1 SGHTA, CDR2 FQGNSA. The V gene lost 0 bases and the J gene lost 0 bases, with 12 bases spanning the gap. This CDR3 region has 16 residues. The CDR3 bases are TGTGCCAGCAGCTTAGCGCGGTACAGGCCCTCCTACGAGCAGTACTTC. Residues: CASSLARYRPSYEQYF.

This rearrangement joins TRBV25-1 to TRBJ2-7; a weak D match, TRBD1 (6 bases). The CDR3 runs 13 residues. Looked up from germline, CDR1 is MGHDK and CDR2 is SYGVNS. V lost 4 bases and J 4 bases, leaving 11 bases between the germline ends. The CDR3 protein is CASSGSRGYEQYV. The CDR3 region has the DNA TGTGCCAGCAGTGGATCCAGGGGATACGAGCAGTACGTC.

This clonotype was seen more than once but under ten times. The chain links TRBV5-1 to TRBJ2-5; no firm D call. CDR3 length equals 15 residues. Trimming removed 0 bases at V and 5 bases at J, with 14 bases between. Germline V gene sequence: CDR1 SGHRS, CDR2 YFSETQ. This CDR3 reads CASSLDVLGLETQYF. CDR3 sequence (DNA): TGCGCCAGCAGCTTGGATGTTCTTGGGTTGGAGACCCAGTACTTC.